The 22 T cell receptor beta chains reported below all come from one sample, sequenced in a study of T cell responses to AZD1222 COVID-19 vaccine. Sequencing used immunoSEQ multiplex PCR; TCRdb keeps in-frame clones, though not all of them. The sample gives some 64,000 clones, just over 90% of which show up once; less than 7% is in the top ten. Material: peripheral blood, obtained 28 days after the second dose of the MenACWY control vaccine. The receptors here all came from an adult who received the MenACWY meningococcal vaccine as a control.

The chain carries TRBV28 and TRBJ1-5, with 9 bases that match TRBD1. The CDR3 spans 15 residues. The junction had 8 bases not matched to a gene; V was cut back by 6 bases and J by 5 bases. The germline CDR1 and CDR2 sequences are MDHEN and SYDVKM. CDR3 DNA: TGTGCCAGCAGCTCGCCGACAGGGGGAGATCAGCCCCAGCATTTT. This encodes CASSSPTGGDQPQHF.

This rearrangement joins TRBV28 to TRBJ1-4; D uncertain. Per the germline V gene, CDR1 is MDHEN and CDR2 is SYDVKM. V was trimmed by 1 base and J by 2 bases, leaving 8 bases between them. The CDR3 totals 15 residues. In nucleotides, the CDR3 is TGTGCCAGCAGTTTATCGGCGGGGACTAATGAAAAACTGTTTTTT. Amino acids: CASSLSAGTNEKLFF.

This clone showed up just once. The chain has TRBV24-1 and TRBJ1-5, with no clear D. This CDR3 is 14 amino acids long. CDR1 KGHDR and CDR2 SFDVKD come from the germline V gene. Trimming pared 6 bases from V and 0 bases from J, leaving 8 bases between. For the CDR3, the DNA is TGTGCCACCAGTCCCGACGGTAGCAATCAGCCCCAGCATTTT. Its protein product is CATSPDGSNQPQHF.

This rearrangement joins TRBV21-1 to TRBJ1-2. TRBV21-1 is tagged as a pseudogene. CDR3 length: 11 amino acids. The CDR3 bases are TGTGCCAGCAGCAAACCCTATGGCTACACCTTC. It translates to CASSKPYGYTF.

This chain joins TRBV14 and TRBJ2-4; D is possibly TRBD1 (6 bases). Trimming shortened V by 5 bases and J by 2 bases, and 10 bases separated the two germline ends. Germline assignment: CDR1 SGHDN and CDR2 FVKESK. CDR3 size: 14 residues. CDR3 residues: CASSFTGPKNIQYF. CDR3 DNA sequence: TGTGCCAGCAGCTTCACAGGGCCCAAAAACATTCAGTACTTC.

The V call is TRBV19, the J call TRBJ2-1; the D is unclear. This CDR3 has 14 amino acids. Trimming took 4 bases from V and 3 from J, leaving 10 bases between them. Germline CDR1 LNHDA, CDR2 SQIVND (reference sequence). Written as DNA, the CDR3 is TGTGCCAGTAGTACCTCTCAGCTCTACAATGAGCAGTTCTTC. It codes for CASSTSQLYNEQFF.

This chain joins TRBV27 and TRBJ2-2, with D uncertain. The V and J ends lost 3 bases and 6 bases respectively, with 17 bases between them. In germline, CDR1 is MNHEY, CDR2 SMNVEV (reference sequence). The CDR3 spans 16 residues. CDR3 sequence reads: CASSFRNLPGPGELFF. CDR3 DNA: TGTGCCAGCAGTTTTAGGAATCTCCCCGGGCCCGGGGAGCTGTTTTTT.

Sample share makes this clone medium-sized. V gene TRBV6-2 or TRBV6-3 combines with J gene TRBJ2-2, with D unresolved. From germline, CDR1 is MNHEY and CDR2 SVGEGT. This CDR3 has 13 amino acids. V shed 0 bases and J shed 4 bases, with 3 bases lying between them. The CDR3 bases are TGTGCCAGCAGTTACTCGAGCACCGGGGAGCTGTTTTTT. Translation gives CASSYSSTGELFF.

This chain links TRBV7-9 with TRBJ1-2, with 8 nucleotides matching TRBD1. Germline CDR1 SEHNR, CDR2 FQNEAQ (reference sequence). The junction had 11 bases not matched to a gene; V was cut back by 9 bases and J by 2 bases. There are 15 residues in the CDR3. The CDR3 spells CASTQNAGGNYGYTF. The CDR3, as DNA: TGTGCCAGTACTCAAAACGCAGGGGGCAACTATGGCTACACCTTC.

This chain uses TRBV28 with TRBJ1-5, with 7 bases fitting TRBD1. V lost 5 bases and J lost 2; bases outside the gene matches: 9. Germline V lookup: CDR1 MDHEN, CDR2 SYDVKM. The CDR3 runs to 16 residues. The CDR3, as DNA: TGTGCCAGCAGTGCTACCGACAGGGCGGGCAATCAGCCCCAGCATTTT. This encodes CASSATDRAGNQPQHF.

Points on this clone: The junction differs from germline at one of its ends, possibly a read error. This chain joins TRBV30 and TRBJ1-5, with 7 bases lining up with TRBD1. The CDR3 length is 14 residues. CDR1 is GTSNPN, CDR2 SVGIG, per germline (reference sequence). CDR3 nucleotides: TGTGCCTGGGGTGTATGGGGGGGACAGCAGCCCCAGCATTTT. This codes for CAWGVWGGQQPQHF.

The gene calls are TRBV19 and TRBJ2-7; TRBD2 aligns across 8 bases. The CDR3 is 15 amino acids. The trim removed 1 base at V and 2 bases at J, leaving 4 bases unmatched. Per germline, CDR1 LNHDA and CDR2 SQIVND (reference sequence). The DNA for the CDR3 is TGTGCCAGTAGTATAGGGGGACTAGGGGCCTACGAGCAGTACTTC. This translates into CASSIGGLGAYEQYF.

The V call is TRBV16, the J call TRBJ2-6, with D maybe TRBD1 (5 bases). Germline V lookup: CDR1 KGHSY, CDR2 FQNENV. The V and J ends lost 4 bases and 0 bases respectively, with 16 bases between them. This CDR3 comprises 18 residues. CDR3 bases: TGTGCCAGCAGCCGTGGGGCCGGGCCCTTCTCTGGGGCCAACGTCCTGACTTTC. Translation: CASSRGAGPFSGANVLTF. The full variable domain, rest sourced from reference TRBV16 and TRBJ2-6, is GEEVAQTPKHLVRGEGQKAKLYCAPIKGHSYVFWYQQVLKNEFKFLISFQNENVFDETGMPKERFSAKCLPNSPCSLEIQATKLEDSAVYFCASSRGAGPFSGANVLTFGAGSRLTVL.

The chain couples TRBV6-5 to TRBJ2-5; no definite D call. V lost 6 bases, J lost 8 bases, and 22 bases lay in between. In germline, CDR1 is MNHEY, CDR2 SVGAGI. This CDR3 region has 15 residues. CDR3: CASRPSSGARRTQYF. The CDR3 DNA reads TGTGCCAGCAGGCCCTCGAGTGGAGCCCGTCGAACCCAGTACTTC.

The V call is TRBV6-5, the J call TRBJ2-1; 13 positions match TRBD2. V shed 6 bases, J shed 7 bases, and the junction held 6 bases outside the gene matches. The CDR3 consists of 15 residues. Germline V lookup: CDR1 MNHEY, CDR2 SVGAGI. The CDR3: CASSSGLAGVNEQFF. The CDR3 region has the DNA TGTGCCAGCAGCTCCGGACTAGCGGGGGTTAATGAGCAGTTCTTC.

In its sample, this clone ranks as large (0.1 to 1%). The rearrangement links TRBV27 to TRBJ1-1; D not certain. Germline V CDR1 and CDR2: MNHEY, SMNVEV (reference sequence). V gave up 5 bases and J gave up 6 bases, with 13 bases separating them. This CDR3 has 13 amino acids. The CDR3, as DNA: TGTGCCAGCAGTCCACCTGACTATTCTGAAGCTTTCTTT. As protein: CASSPPDYSEAFF.

V and J are TRBV7-2 and TRBJ2-2; D is tentatively TRBD1 or TRBD2 (5 bases each). Trimming pared 5 bases from V and 5 bases from J, leaving 12 bases between. The CDR3 is made up of 14 amino acids. Germline assignment: CDR1 SGHTA and CDR2 FQGNSA. The CDR3 reads CASSLMGETGELFF. Written as DNA, the CDR3 is TGTGCCAGCAGCCTCATGGGGGAGACCGGGGAGCTGTTTTTT.

This chain joins TRBV29-1 and TRBJ1-1, with 10 bases lining up with TRBD1. Trimming at V came to 7 bases and at J to 4 bases, leaving 3 bases not matched to a gene. The CDR3 extends over 12 amino acids. Germline V gives CDR1 SQVTM, CDR2 ANQGSEA. As DNA, the CDR3 is TGCAGCGCCGGGACAGGGGTCACTGAAGCTTTCTTT. This gives the protein CSAGTGVTEAFF.

The rearrangement links TRBV19 to TRBJ2-3, with D perhaps TRBD2 (6 bases). Trimming took 9 bases from V and 2 from J, leaving 18 bases between them. Per the germline V gene, CDR1 is LNHDA and CDR2 is SQIVND (reference sequence). The CDR3 is 15 residues long. CDR3: CASSVYGGVTDTQYF. The CDR3 DNA is TGTGCCAGCTCCGTTTATGGCGGGGTCACAGATACGCAGTATTTT. The complete variable domain, with remaining parts taken from reference TRBV19 and TRBJ2-3, reads DGGITQSPKYLFRKEGQNVTLSCEQNLNHDAMYWYRQDPGQGLRLIYYSQIVNDFQKGDIAEGYSVSREKKESFPLTVTSAQKNPTAFYLCASSVYGGVTDTQYFGPGTRLTVL.

V usage is TRBV7-9 and J usage is TRBJ1-1; 8 positions match TRBD1. CDR3 length equals 16 residues. V gave up 3 bases and J gave up 5 bases; unmatched junction bases: 11. Germline V CDR1 and CDR2: SEHNR, FQNEAQ (reference sequence). CDR3 protein: CASSFPPGGAFTEAFF. CDR3 nucleotides: TGTGCCAGCAGCTTCCCTCCAGGGGGCGCGTTTACTGAAGCTTTCTTT. Full variable domain (remainder filled in from reference TRBV7-9 and TRBJ1-1): DTGVSQNPRHKITKRGQNVTFRCDPISEHNRLYWYRQTLGQGPEFLTYFQNEAQLEKSRLLSDRFSAERPKGSFSTLEIQRTEQGDSAMYLCASSFPPGGAFTEAFFGQGTRLTVV.

This rearrangement joins TRBV7-2 to TRBJ1-5, with D tentatively TRBD1 (5 bases). CDR1 is SGHTA and CDR2 is FQGNSA in the germline V gene. With 5 bases removed from V and 4 bases from J, the gap between germline ends came to 12 bases. The CDR3 consists of 14 residues. CDR3 nucleotides: TGTGCCAGCAGCGCTAGGGGTGGAAATCAGCCCCAGCATTTT. Amino acids: CASSARGGNQPQHF.

This clone was seen just once. The chain links TRBV7-9 to TRBJ2-3; no clear D gene. The CDR3 sequence is 14 residues long. The V gene lost 1 base and the J gene lost 3 bases, with 8 bases spanning the gap. Germline V lookup: CDR1 SEHNR, CDR2 FQNEAQ (reference sequence). The DNA of the CDR3 is TGTGCCAGCAGCTTAGGTGGGATTACAGATACGCAGTATTTT. Protein: CASSLGGITDTQYF.